This TCR beta chain was captured by sequencing in a study of Graves' ophthalmopathy and Graves' hyperthyroidism. Study details: Researchers classed hyperthyroidism as stable given no ophthalmopathy within 18 months of follow-up. General study findings and limits: A model of 13 signatures distinguished ophthalmopathy from stable hyperthyroidism at about 86% sensitivity and 65% to 84% specificity. The model achieved 70.59% sensitivity and around 72% specificity for ophthalmopathy progression. A majority of expanded thyroid clonotypes exceeding 0.001 frequency were likewise present in blood.

For this clonotype: Antigen unknown.

Amplification targeted the TCR beta CDR3 regions, with RNA transcripts as the source material. First-round RT-PCR used HTBI primers; second-round multiplex PCR followed. TCRdb re-analysed the multiplex PCR reads in MiXCR, keeping a single row per CDR3 protein. The table includes approximately 540,000 distinct CDR3 sequences, just under 40% detected once. The trim removed 1 base at V and 5 bases at J, leaving 8 bases unmatched. Germline CDR1 reads DFQATT; CDR2 reads SNEGSKA (reference sequence). The CDR3 has 15 amino acids. Sample: peripheral blood or thyroid tissue (not recorded which). This receptor was obtained from an adult man with Graves' hyperthyroidism. V gene TRBV20-1 combines with J gene TRBJ1-5; 7 bases map to TRBD1. CDR3 amino acids: CSARGVTGKDQPQHF. CDR3 DNA: TGCAGTGCTAGAGGGGTGACAGGGAAGGATCAGCCCCAGCATTTT.